The entry below describes one TCR beta chain. This sample is part of a study of cytomegalovirus exposure and HLA in healthy donors. About the research overall: The 120 validation repertoires used the same platform as the approximately 700 first-cohort repertoires (as reported by a later analysis).

Here immunoSEQ multiplex PCR was the method, and the copy in TCRdb shows in-frame clones only, minus some. The table includes around 45,000 clones, around 90% detected once. This CDR3 is built from 16 residues. The germline CDR1 and CDR2 sequences are SGDLS and YYNGEE. The ends lost 4 bases at V and 2 bases at J; junction bases unmatched: 6. The source of this sequence is a man between 18 and 29 years old in good health and CMV-seronegative. This chain joins TRBV9 and TRBJ2-3, with TRBD2 matching 11 bases. Sequencing input: PBMCs. The CDR3 DNA reads TGTGCCAGCAGCCCCCTAGCGGGGGGTTCCACAGATACGCAGTATTTT. Its translation is CASSPLAGGSTDTQYF.